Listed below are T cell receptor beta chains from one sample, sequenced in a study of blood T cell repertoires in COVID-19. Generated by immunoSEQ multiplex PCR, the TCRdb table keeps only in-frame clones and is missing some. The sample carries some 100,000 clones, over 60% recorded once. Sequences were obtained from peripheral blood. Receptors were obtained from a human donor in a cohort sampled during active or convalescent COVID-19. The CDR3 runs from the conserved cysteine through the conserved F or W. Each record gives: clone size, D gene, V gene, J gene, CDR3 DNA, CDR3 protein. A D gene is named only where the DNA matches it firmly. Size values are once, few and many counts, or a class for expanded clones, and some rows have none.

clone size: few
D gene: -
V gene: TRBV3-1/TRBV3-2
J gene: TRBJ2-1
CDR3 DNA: TGTGCCAGCAGCTCAAACAATGAGCAGTTCTTC
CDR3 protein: CASSSNNEQFF

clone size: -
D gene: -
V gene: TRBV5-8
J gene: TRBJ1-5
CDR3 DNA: TGTGCCAGCAGCTTGAGAGGGATGGGAAGAGCGAATCAGCCCCAGCATTTT
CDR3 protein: CASSLRGMGRANQPQHF

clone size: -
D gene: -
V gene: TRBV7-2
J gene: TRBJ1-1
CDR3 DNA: TGTGCCAGCAGCAACCGGGCTACGGGAAGGGCTTTCTTT
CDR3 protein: CASSNRATGRAFF

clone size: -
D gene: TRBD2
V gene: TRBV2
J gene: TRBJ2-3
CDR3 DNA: TGTGCCAGCAGACGACTAGCGGGAGAGTGGACAGATACGCAGTATTTT
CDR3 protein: CASRRLAGEWTDTQYF

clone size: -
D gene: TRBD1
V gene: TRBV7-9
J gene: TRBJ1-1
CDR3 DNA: TGTGCCAGCAGACGACAGGGGACTGAAGCTTTCTTT
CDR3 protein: CASRRQGTEAFF

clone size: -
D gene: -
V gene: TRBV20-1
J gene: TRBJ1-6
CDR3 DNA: TGCAGTGCTAGTGACGGGAGTGGGTATAATTCACCCCTCCACTTT
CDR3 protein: CSASDGSGYNSPLHF

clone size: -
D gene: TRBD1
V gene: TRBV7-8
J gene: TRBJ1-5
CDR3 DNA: TGTGCCAGCAGCGTTGGGACAGGGGGGTTAAGCAATCAGCCCCAGCATTTT
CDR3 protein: CASSVGTGGLSNQPQHF

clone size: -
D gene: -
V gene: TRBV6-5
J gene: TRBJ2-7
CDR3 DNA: TGTGCCAGCAGTTACTCGAGGGTCCACGAGCAGTACTTC
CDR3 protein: CASSYSRVHEQYF

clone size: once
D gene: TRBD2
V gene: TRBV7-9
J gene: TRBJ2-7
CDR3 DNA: TGTGCCAGCAGCTCTCCCCTAGCGGGAGCCTACGAGCAGTACTTC
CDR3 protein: CASSSPLAGAYEQYF

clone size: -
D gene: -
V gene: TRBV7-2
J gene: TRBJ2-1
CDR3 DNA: TGTGCCAGCAGCCCGACTAGAAATGAGCAGTTCTTC
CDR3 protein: CASSPTRNEQFF

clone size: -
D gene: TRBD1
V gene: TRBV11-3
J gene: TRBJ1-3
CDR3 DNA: TGTGCCAGCAGCTTAGAGACAGGGAGATATGGAAACACCATATATTTT
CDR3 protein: CASSLETGRYGNTIYF

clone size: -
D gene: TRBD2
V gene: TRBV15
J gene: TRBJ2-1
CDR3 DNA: TGTGCCACCAGCCCTTTTGGGACTAGCGGGAGCTATGAGCAGTTCTTC
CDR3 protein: CATSPFGTSGSYEQFF

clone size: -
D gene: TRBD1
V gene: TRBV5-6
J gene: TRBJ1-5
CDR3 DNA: TGTGCCAGCAGCATGACAGGGGGCATGAGCAATCAGCCCCAGCATTTT
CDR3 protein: CASSMTGGMSNQPQHF

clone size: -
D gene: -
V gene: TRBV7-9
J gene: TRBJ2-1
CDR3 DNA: TGTGCCAGCACCTACTTGCGGGGAGGTAGAGGGAATGAGCAGTTCTTC
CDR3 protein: CASTYLRGGRGNEQFF

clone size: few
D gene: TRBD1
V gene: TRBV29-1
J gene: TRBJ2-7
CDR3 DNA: TGCAGCGTCAAGAACGAGGGGGCTTGGCTCTACGAGCAGTACTTC
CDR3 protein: CSVKNEGAWLYEQYF

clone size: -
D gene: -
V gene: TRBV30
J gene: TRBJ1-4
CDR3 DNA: TGTGCCTGGAGTGTACGGAGTGGTTTTGAAAAACTGTTTTTT
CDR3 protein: CAWSVRSGFEKLFF

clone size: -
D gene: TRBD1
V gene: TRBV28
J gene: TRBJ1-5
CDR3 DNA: TGTGCCAGCAGTCTCCGGGACAGGGCTTTCCATATAGTTGGCAATCAGCCCCAGCATTTT
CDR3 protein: CASSLRDRAFHIVGNQPQHF

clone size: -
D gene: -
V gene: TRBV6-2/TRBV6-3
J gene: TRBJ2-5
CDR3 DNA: TGTGCCAGCAGTGTGGCGGCCCTCGGGGGAGAGACCCAGTACTTC
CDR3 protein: CASSVAALGGETQYF

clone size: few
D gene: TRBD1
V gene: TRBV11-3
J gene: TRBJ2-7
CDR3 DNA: TGTGCCAGCAGCTTAGGTGGTGGGACAGATATCTCCTACGAGCAGTACTTC
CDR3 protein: CASSLGGGTDISYEQYF

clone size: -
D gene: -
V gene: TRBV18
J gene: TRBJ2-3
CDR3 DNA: TGTGCCAGCTCACTTTCTAGGGGATTCGGCGCAGATACGCAGTATTTT
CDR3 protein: CASSLSRGFGADTQYF

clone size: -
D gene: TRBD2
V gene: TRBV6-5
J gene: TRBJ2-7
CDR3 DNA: TGTGCCAGCAGTTCCTTGGGGAGGGTCTCCTACGAGCAGTACTTC
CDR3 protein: CASSSLGRVSYEQYF

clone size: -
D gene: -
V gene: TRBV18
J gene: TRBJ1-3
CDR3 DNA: TGTGCCAGCTCACCACAGGAGGGAAGTGGAAACACCATATATTTT
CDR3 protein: CASSPQEGSGNTIYF

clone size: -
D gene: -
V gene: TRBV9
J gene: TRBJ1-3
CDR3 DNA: TGTGCCAGCAGCGCCTCGGGACAAGACTCTGGAAACACCATATATTTT
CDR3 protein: CASSASGQDSGNTIYF

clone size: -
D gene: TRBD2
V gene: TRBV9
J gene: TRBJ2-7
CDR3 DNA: TGTGCCAGCAGCGTAGATGTCGGGACTATGTCGGGCGAGCAGTACTTC
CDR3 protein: CASSVDVGTMSGEQYF

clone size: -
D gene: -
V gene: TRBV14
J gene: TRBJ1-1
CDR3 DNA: TGTGCCAGCAGCCAAGATCTACAGGGCGGTCTTGGAACTTTCTTT
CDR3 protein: CASSQDLQGGLGTFF

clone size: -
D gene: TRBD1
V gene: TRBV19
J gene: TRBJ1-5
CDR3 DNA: TGTGCCAGTAACGGACAGGGGGCGGAAAATCAGCCCCAGCATTTT
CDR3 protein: CASNGQGAENQPQHF

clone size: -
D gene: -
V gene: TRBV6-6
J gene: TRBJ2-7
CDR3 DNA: TGTGCCAGCGGCCAGGGTCCCTACGAGCAGTACTTC
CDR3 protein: CASGQGPYEQYF

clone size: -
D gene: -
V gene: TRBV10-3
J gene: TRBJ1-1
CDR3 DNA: TGTGCCATCAACCCGGACTCGGCAACTGAAGCTTTCTTT
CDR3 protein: CAINPDSATEAFF